This T cell receptor (beta chain) was retrieved from a study of T cells in Graves' hyperthyroidism and ophthalmopathy. In this sample, this clonotype turned up many times. It was RNA transcripts that yielded the amplified TCR beta CDR3 regions. The study used the HTBI primer set for a first-round RT-PCR of the TCR CDR3. TCRdb analysed the multiplex PCR reads with MiXCR anew, one entry per CDR3 protein. The sample has roughly 510,000 distinct CDR3 sequences, less than 25% seen once; the top ten hold about 26%. Germline loops: CDR1 DFQATT, CDR2 SNEGSKA (reference sequence). V was trimmed by 6 bases and J by 5 bases, leaving 26 bases between them. The CDR3 consists of 16 residues.

The sequence came from a man aged 18-30 years with Graves' hyperthyroidism. The specimen was blood. The chain recombines TRBV20-1 with TRBJ2-7, with D perhaps matching TRBD1 or TRBD2 (5 bases each). In DNA, the CDR3 is TGCAGTGCACTCACGCCAGGGCAGATGAGGGTAGACGAGCAGTACTTC. This codes for CSALTPGQMRVDEQYF.